These 29 T cell receptor beta chains were all obtained from the same sample, sequenced in a study of T-cell memory formation after mild COVID-19 (dated by TCRdb to the early 2020s). Library construction relied on 5' RACE. The sequencer was an Illumina NovaSeq 6000. TCRdb applied fastp at Q25 and MiXCR to the public reads, then kept only in-frame beta chains. CDR3 protein sequences are deduplicated, and each keeps its most common genes and DNA. The sample contains about 540,000 distinct CDR3 sequences, just over 20% of them found a single time. Of the sample, around 12% falls within the top ten clones. The specimen sequenced was PBMCs or a T cell subset sorted from them (not recorded which). These receptors were taken from an adult woman who had mild COVID-19 (a few samples of this study predate the infection). The sample titles of this study are shuffled in the database, so cell type and time point are left out; the donor was told from shared clones.

This clonotype was counted only a few times. The chain employs TRBV30 and TRBJ1-2; D is possibly TRBD1 (6 bases). V was cut by 0 bases and J by 6 bases, with 23 bases left in between. The CDR3 covers 17 residues. Germline V lookup: CDR1 GTSNPN, CDR2 SVGIG (reference sequence). CDR3 in DNA: TGTGCCTGGAGTGTACGGGGACGGGGGCTAGCGGGCGATGGCTACACCTTC. Amino acid sequence: CAWSVRGRGLAGDGYTF.

This chain uses TRBV18 with TRBJ1-2; D unresolved. Germline CDR1 KGHSH, CDR2 LQKENI. Trimming stripped 5 bases from V and 7 bases from J, with 11 bases between. The CDR3 runs 12 residues. Here the CDR3 DNA reads TGTGCCAGCTCATCCTTAGATAGTGGCTACACCTTC. Encoded protein: CASSSLDSGYTF. Variable domain in full (rest from reference TRBV18 and TRBJ1-2): NAGVMQNPRHLVRRRGQEARLRCSPMKGHSHVYWYRQLPEEGLKFMVYLQKENIIDESGMPKERFSAEFPKEGPSILRIQQVVRGDSAAYFCASSSLDSGYTFGSGTRLTVV.

This clonotype has only a few counts. The V and J genes are TRBV19 and TRBJ2-2; the D gene is possibly TRBD2 (5 bases). The CDR3 totals 14 residues. Trimming took 7 bases from V and 3 from J, leaving 12 bases between them. The germline gives CDR1 LNHDA, CDR2 SQIVND (reference sequence). Written as DNA, the CDR3 is TGTGCCAGTATTGAGACTATCCACACCGGGGAGCTGTTTTTT. Encoded protein: CASIETIHTGELFF.

The gene calls are TRBV11-2 and TRBJ2-7, with D possibly TRBD1 on 6 matching bases. The CDR3 has 14 residues. V shed 5 bases and J shed 5 bases, with 16 bases lying between them. Germline CDR1 and CDR2: SGHAT and FQNNGV. CDR3 coding DNA: TGTGCCAGCAGCCTGGACAGCCCTTTGGACGAGCAGTACTTC. Encoded protein: CASSLDSPLDEQYF.

This clonotype was recorded at least ten times. The chain uses TRBV5-1 and TRBJ2-1; TRBD2 agrees at 10 bases. This CDR3 region has 15 residues. Trimming at V came to 4 bases and at J to 3 bases, leaving 4 bases not matched to a gene. The germline CDR1 and CDR2 sequences are SGHRS and YFSETQ. The CDR3 loop is CASSAGLAYYNEQFF. As DNA, the CDR3 is TGCGCCAGCAGCGCGGGACTAGCGTACTACAATGAGCAGTTCTTC. The variable domain in full, completed from reference TRBV5-1 and TRBJ2-1, reads KAGVTQTPRYLIKTRGQQVTLSCSPISGHRSVSWYQQTPGQGLQFLFEYFSETQRNKGNFPGRFSGRQFSNSRSEMNVSTLELGDSALYLCASSAGLAYYNEQFFGPGTRLTVL.

This clonotype was observed a few times. This chain joins TRBV29-1 and TRBJ2-3, with 9 bases lining up with TRBD2. This CDR3 has 17 amino acids. J was trimmed by 5 bases and V by 3 bases; bases with no gene match: 15. Germline V CDR1 and CDR2: SQVTM, ANQGSEA. The DNA of the CDR3 is TGCAGCGTTGATCTGAGGCCTAGCGGGGCAGGGGGAGATACGCAGTATTTT. Its translation: CSVDLRPSGAGGDTQYF.

This clonotype was counted a few times. The rearrangement links TRBV12-3 or TRBV12-4 to TRBJ1-1; 7 bases are shared with TRBD1. The CDR3 sequence is 15 residues long. V lost 6 bases and J lost 0; bases outside the gene matches: 7. The CDR3 region has the DNA TGTGCCAGCAGCTTCTGGGACAGCGTGAACACTGAAGCTTTCTTT. As protein: CASSFWDSVNTEAFF.

This clonotype has at least ten counts. The rearrangement links TRBV10-3 to TRBJ2-5, with TRBD1 identical over 10 bases. Unmatched junction bases numbered 7, after V lost 5 bases and J lost 10 bases. This CDR3 spans 13 amino acids. Germline V lookup: CDR1 ENHRY, CDR2 SYGVKD. The CDR3 DNA sequence: TGTGCCATCAGTCCGGCGGACAGGGGGGACCAGTACTTC. Its protein product is CAISPADRGDQYF.

The chain employs TRBV7-9 and TRBJ1-1, with a possible D match to TRBD1 (5 bases). This CDR3 is 15 amino acids long. Trimming pared 5 bases from V and 1 base from J, leaving 14 bases between. Germline lookup yields CDR1 SEHNR and CDR2 FQNEAQ (reference sequence). CDR3 in amino acids: CASSPVGAWNTEAFF. The DNA of the CDR3 is TGTGCCAGCAGCCCGGTCGGGGCCTGGAACACTGAAGCTTTCTTT.

The V call is TRBV14, the J call TRBJ1-2; D is unclear. Germline CDR1 reads SGHDN; CDR2 reads FVKESK. V gave up 5 bases and J gave up 6 bases, with 13 bases separating them. The CDR3 is 13 residues long. The CDR3 here is CASSYSLADGYTF. The CDR3 DNA is TGTGCCAGCAGCTACTCTTTAGCGGATGGCTACACCTTC.

This clonotype was recorded a few times. Germline is not matched at one junction end, which may reflect a read error. The chain couples TRBV12-3 or TRBV12-4 to TRBJ2-7; 9 nucleotides align to TRBD2. CDR3 size: 14 residues. CDR3 in DNA: TGTGCCAGCAGGTTAGCGGGGGCAAGCTACGAGCAGTACTTC. Translating gives CASRLAGASYEQYF.

This clonotype was picked up a small number of times. The chain employs TRBV5-1 and TRBJ1-4; TRBD1 agrees at 9 bases. Per germline, CDR1 SGHRS and CDR2 YFSETQ. With 3 bases clipped from V and 7 bases from J, the junction kept 4 bases outside the gene matches. There are 14 residues in the CDR3. For the CDR3, the DNA is TGCGCCAGCAGCTGGATGGGACAGGGTGAAAAACTGTTTTTT. Its protein is CASSWMGQGEKLFF. The whole variable domain, remainder taken from reference TRBV5-1 and TRBJ1-4, is KAGVTQTPRYLIKTRGQQVTLSCSPISGHRSVSWYQQTPGQGLQFLFEYFSETQRNKGNFPGRFSGRQFSNSRSEMNVSTLELGDSALYLCASSWMGQGEKLFFGSGTQLSVL.

The genes are TRBV24-1 and TRBJ1-5; no clear D gene. This CDR3 comprises 13 residues. CDR1 and CDR2 (germline): KGHDR, SFDVKD. Trimming stripped 7 bases from V and 1 base from J, with 7 bases between. The DNA of the CDR3 is TGTGCCACCAGGGACGGCAGCAATCAGCCCCAGCATTTT. Translation: CATRDGSNQPQHF.

On this clonotype itself: Without the conserved terminal phenylalanine or tryptophan, this CDR3 likely stems from a read error. This chain links TRBV4-1 with TRBJ1-4; D is unclear. Trimming left V 4 bases short and J 0 bases short, with 9 bases between. Looked up from germline, CDR1 is MGHRA and CDR2 is YSYEKL. There are 15 residues in the CDR3. CDR3 in DNA: TGCGCCAGCAGCCCCCAGTCCACAACTAATGAAAAACTGTTTTCT. This sequence encodes CASSPQSTTNEKLFS.

The sample holds a few counts of this clonotype. This sequence joins TRBV20-1 and TRBJ2-7; 7 bases map to TRBD2. Germline V gene data show CDR1 as DFQATT and CDR2 as SNEGSKA (reference sequence). J lost 4 bases, V lost 0 bases, and 12 bases had no gene match. This CDR3 has 16 amino acids. CDR3 nucleotides: TGCAGTGCTAGAGATTTAGAGCGGGGAAAGGGATACGAGCAGTACTTC. Translated: CSARDLERGKGYEQYF.

This rearrangement joins TRBV7-9 to TRBJ1-2, with 9 bases lining up with TRBD1. V gave up 4 bases and J gave up 6 bases; unmatched junction bases: 12. Germline lookup yields CDR1 SEHNR and CDR2 FQNEAQ (reference sequence). The CDR3 spans 16 residues. The CDR3 reads CASSSTGTGIAHGYTF. Written as DNA, the CDR3 is TGTGCCAGCAGCTCGACCGGGACAGGGATTGCTCATGGCTACACCTTC.

This clonotype was counted many times. The rearrangement uses TRBV6-1 and TRBJ2-2; 7 nucleotides line up with TRBD1. V shed 5 bases and J 6 bases; nucleotides not matched to a gene: 3. The V gene's germline CDR1 is MNHNS and CDR2 SASEGT. This CDR3 spans 13 amino acids. The CDR3 region is CASSLTGAGELFF. CDR3 DNA sequence: TGTGCCAGCAGTTTAACAGGGGCCGGGGAGCTGTTTTTT.

The rearrangement links TRBV20-1 to TRBJ2-3; 8 bases line up with TRBD2. V lost 0 bases and J lost 5; bases outside the gene matches: 10. The CDR3 is 16 residues long. Germline V CDR1 and CDR2: DFQATT, SNEGSKA (reference sequence). The CDR3 protein is CSARDYGGRMRDTQYF. The DNA of the CDR3 is TGCAGTGCTAGAGATTACGGCGGGAGGATGAGAGATACGCAGTATTTT.

The rearrangement joins TRBV14 to TRBJ2-7, with unresolved D. V was pared by 5 bases and J by 4 bases, with 9 bases between. The CDR3 spans 12 residues. Germline CDR1 SGHDN, CDR2 FVKESK. Here the CDR3 reads CASSSRYYEQYF. The CDR3, as DNA: TGTGCCAGCAGCTCCAGATATTACGAGCAGTACTTC. The whole variable domain, remainder taken from reference TRBV14 and TRBJ2-7, is EAGVTQFPSHSVIEKGQTVTLRCDPISGHDNLYWYRRVMGKEIKFLLHFVKESKQDESGMPNNRFLAERTGGTYSTLKVQPAELEDSGVYFCASSSRYYEQYFGPGTRLTVT.

This clonotype was seen more than once but under ten times. The genes are TRBV7-6 and TRBJ1-4, with a possible D match to TRBD1 (5 bases). Germline V gene sequence: CDR1 SGHVS, CDR2 FNYEAQ. V lost 5 bases to trimming and J lost 3 bases, with 13 bases between them. The CDR3 sequence is 15 residues long. CDR3 in amino acids: CASSRRAGSNEKLFF. The CDR3, as DNA: TGTGCCAGCAGCCGGAGGGCAGGGTCTAATGAAAAACTGTTTTTT.

The gene calls are TRBV29-1 and TRBJ1-2; 10 bases agree with TRBD1. The V segment lost 6 bases and the J segment 3 bases; nucleotides outside the gene matches: 4. The CDR3 runs 13 residues. Germline-derived CDR1 and CDR2 are SQVTM and ANQGSEA. In DNA form, the CDR3 reads TGCAGCGTCAGACAGGGGGCAGACTATGGCTACACCTTC. It codes for CSVRQGADYGYTF.

This clonotype was seen only a few times. The chain recombines TRBV29-1 with TRBJ2-1, with no clear D. With 4 bases removed from V and 6 bases from J, the gap between germline ends came to 19 bases. The CDR3 has 15 residues. CDR1 SQVTM and CDR2 ANQGSEA come from the germline V gene. The CDR3 DNA sequence: TGCAGCGTTGTTGTGGGCTTATCAAATTCCAATGAGCAGTTCTTC. It encodes CSVVVGLSNSNEQFF.

The chain has TRBV19 and TRBJ1-2; D is undetermined. Trimming cost V 3 bases and J 4 bases, with 15 bases left between them. CDR3 length: 15 residues. The germline CDR1 and CDR2 sequences are LNHDA and SQIVND (reference sequence). This CDR3 is CASSIDRVASYGYTF. For the CDR3, the DNA is TGTGCCAGTAGTATTGACCGGGTTGCGTCCTATGGCTACACCTTC.

This clonotype was detected only a few times. The chain employs TRBV3-1 and TRBJ2-5, with 10 bases fitting TRBD2. CDR1 is LGHDT and CDR2 is YNNKEL in the germline V gene (reference sequence). The CDR3 is made up of 17 amino acids. Losses at the gene ends were 0 bases for V and 5 bases for J; bases not matched to a gene: 9. CDR3 region: CASSQEIGSGGTETQYF. In nucleotides, the CDR3 is TGTGCCAGCAGCCAAGAAATCGGTAGCGGGGGGACGGAGACCCAGTACTTC.

This clonotype was recorded a few times. The V gene is TRBV19, the J gene TRBJ2-3; D may be TRBD1 or TRBD2 (6 bases each). CDR1 is LNHDA, CDR2 SQIVND, per germline (reference sequence). The CDR3 totals 15 residues. V was shortened by 4 bases and J by 0 bases, with 11 bases between the two germline ends. The CDR3 DNA reads TGTGCCAGTAGTACGCGGGACACTAGCACAGATACGCAGTATTTT. As protein: CASSTRDTSTDTQYF.

The rearrangement joins TRBV11-2 to TRBJ1-2, with D maybe TRBD1 (6 bases). V was trimmed by 5 bases and J by 8 bases, leaving 18 bases between them. The CDR3 loop spans 14 amino acids. The V gene's germline CDR1 is SGHAT and CDR2 FQNNGV. The CDR3 reads CASSRDTSPRGYTF. CDR3 nucleotides: TGTGCCAGCAGCCGGGACACCTCCCCGCGGGGCTACACCTTC.

For the CDR3, the DNA is TGCAGCGTTGAAATCCCGGGACAGGGACCTAAGGCTTTCTTT. It specifies CSVEIPGQGPKAFF. V and J are TRBV29-1 and TRBJ1-1; TRBD1 matches at 9 bases. Germline V gene sequence: CDR1 SQVTM, CDR2 ANQGSEA. The CDR3 spans 14 residues. With V trimmed by 2 bases and J by 11 bases, 12 bases remained unmatched. The full variable domain, completed using reference TRBV29-1 and TRBJ1-1, is SAVISQKPSRDICQRGTSLTIQCQVDSQVTMMFWYRQQPGQSLTLIATANQGSEATYESGFVIDKFPISRPNLTFSTLTVSNMSPEDSSIYLCSVEIPGQGPKAFFGQGTRLTVV.

The chain joins TRBV18 to TRBJ1-4, with a possible D match to TRBD1 (5 bases). Trimming cost V 2 bases and J 0 bases, with 10 bases left between them. Germline CDR1 reads KGHSH; CDR2 reads LQKENI. This CDR3 has 16 amino acids. CDR3: CASSPGGVSTNEKLFF. CDR3 coding DNA: TGTGCCAGCTCACCAGGGGGAGTATCAACTAATGAAAAACTGTTTTTT.

Only a few counts were recorded for this clonotype. The chain couples TRBV20-1 to TRBJ2-7; D is ambiguous. CDR3 size: 13 residues. V lost 5 bases and J lost 1, with 12 bases in between. Germline V gives CDR1 DFQATT, CDR2 SNEGSKA (reference sequence). The CDR3 bases are TGCAGTGCTTTAGTAAATCCTTCCTACGAGCAGTACTTC. Translating gives CSALVNPSYEQYF.